This T cell receptor (beta chain) was sequenced in a study of T cell repertoires in cytomegalovirus infection. V shed 3 bases and J shed 1 base, with 19 bases lying between them. The CDR3 runs to 18 residues. The germline V gene has CDR1 MNHEY and CDR2 SMNVEV (reference sequence). This clonotype was seen a few times. Its antigen is undetermined. One entry per CDR3 protein results from TCRdb running MiXCR on the reads. There are around 310,000 distinct CDR3 sequences in the sample; approximately 32% occur only once, and around 18% lies in the top ten. The chain carries TRBV27 and TRBJ1-3; a possible D gene is TRBD1 (6 bases). The sample in question was cultured PBMCs, obtained from culture after CMV antigen stimulation. The sequence derives from a human donor in good health (CMV status not recorded). Some clones in this sample may be carry-over from other donors' samples. The CDR3 spells CASSLRGASRQSGNTIYF. CDR3 bases: TGTGCCAGCAGTTTGCGGGGGGCGTCCAGGCAATCTGGAAACACCATATATTTT.